These 22 T cell receptor beta chains share one sample of origin, sequenced in a study of spatial heterogeneity in lung cancer (dated by TCRdb to the late 2010s). Libraries were made using 5' RACE. The data were produced on a NextSeq 500. TCRdb handled the public reads itself, with Q25 trimming in fastp and clone calling in MiXCR, and kept productive beta chains. Merged by CDR3 protein, the rows form single entries marked with the most common genes and DNA. The sample table lists tens of thousands of distinct CDR3 sequences, approximately 10% of them with a count of one. The top ten constitute about 40% of the sample. Interpreted using the paper, the time point label stands for: sample taken at primary tumor resection. For TCR sequencing, whole RNA was extracted from tumor and nontumor lung tissue, or from cryopreserved PBMC samples, and no cell sorting was done. This specimen consisted of PBMCs, obtained at surgery. The receptors stem from a female donor with early-stage non-small cell lung cancer.

The chain employs TRBV5-1 and TRBJ2-3; 14 bases map to TRBD2. This CDR3 comprises 14 residues. Per germline, CDR1 SGHRS and CDR2 YFSETQ. V was pared by 4 bases and J by 5 bases, with 0 bases of the junction left unmatched. CDR3 sequence: CASSGTSGGDTQYF. For the CDR3, the DNA is TGCGCCAGCAGCGGGACTAGCGGGGGAGATACGCAGTATTTT.

In this sample, this clonotype turned up many times. V is TRBV5-1 and J is TRBJ2-7, with TRBD1 identical over 9 bases. There are 16 residues in the CDR3. The V segment lost 0 bases and the J segment 0 bases; nucleotides outside the gene matches: 4. Germline V CDR1 and CDR2: SGHRS, YFSETQ. The CDR3 loop reads CASSLDPGQGSYEQYF. The DNA of the CDR3 is TGCGCCAGCAGCTTGGACCCGGGACAGGGCTCCTACGAGCAGTACTTC.

The V and J genes are TRBV5-6 and TRBJ2-3; D uncertain. This CDR3 has 14 residues. Deletions cut 0 bases from V and 2 bases from J, with 7 bases between. The germline CDR1 and CDR2 sequences are SGHDT and YYEEEE. The CDR3 reads CASSLGLLTDTQYF. The DNA for the CDR3 is TGTGCCAGCAGCTTGGGGCTTCTCACAGATACGCAGTATTTT.

J is TRBJ2-2 and V is TRBV5-1; D is undetermined. This CDR3 spans 15 amino acids. Trimming pared 4 bases from V and 2 bases from J, leaving 12 bases between. Germline V lookup: CDR1 SGHRS, CDR2 YFSETQ. The CDR3 loop reads CASSQGRTNTGELFF. For the CDR3, the DNA is TGCGCCAGCAGCCAAGGACGGACCAACACCGGGGAGCTGTTTTTT.

The CDR3 DNA follows: TGTGCCAGCAGCTTAAGCGAAGCTCAGCCCCAGCATTTT. Encoded protein: CASSLSEAQPQHF. This sequence joins TRBV7-6 and TRBJ1-5; D gene uncertain. Germline CDR1 reads SGHVS; CDR2 reads FNYEAQ. The CDR3 totals 13 residues. Trimming took 2 bases from V and 6 from J, leaving 8 bases between them. Filled out from reference TRBV7-6 and TRBJ1-5, the complete variable domain reads GAGVSQSPRYKVTKRGQDVALRCDPISGHVSLYWYRQALGQGPEFLTYFNYEAQQDKSGLPNDRFSAERPEGSISTLTIQRTEQRDSAMYRCASSLSEAQPQHFGDGTRLSIL.

This clonotype was seen a few times. The chain links TRBV7-2 to TRBJ1-2, with D perhaps TRBD1 (6 bases). Between the trimmed V and J ends, which lost 1 base and 4 bases, there was a span of 7 bases. The CDR3 has 13 amino acids. The germline V gene has CDR1 SGHTA and CDR2 FQGNSA. The CDR3 nucleotides are TGTGCCAGCAGCTTAGTGGGGGCCTATGGCTACACCTTC. The encoded protein is CASSLVGAYGYTF.

This clonotype was found a few times. The chain joins TRBV6-5 to TRBJ2-7; D not resolved. The CDR3 contains 14 residues. V lost 5 bases, J lost 6 bases, and 17 bases lay in between. Germline V gene data show CDR1 as MNHEY and CDR2 as SVGAGI. The CDR3 is CASSTLKEGSEQYF. CDR3 DNA: TGTGCCAGCAGTACCCTGAAGGAAGGGTCCGAGCAGTACTTC.

This clonotype has a count of ten or more. The J gene is TRBJ1-1, the V gene TRBV29-1; weak D call: TRBD1 (6 bases). Trimming left V 2 bases short and J 11 bases short, with 12 bases between. CDR1 and CDR2 from the germline V gene are SQVTM and ANQGSEA. This CDR3 has 11 amino acids. CDR3 DNA: TGCAGCGTTGAAAGGGGCGGACAGGCTTTCTTT. This encodes CSVERGGQAFF.

This clonotype was detected a few times. The chain is built from TRBV5-1 and TRBJ1-1, with 9 bases identical to TRBD1. Per germline, CDR1 SGHRS and CDR2 YFSETQ. This CDR3 contains 15 residues. V shed 0 bases and J 7 bases; nucleotides not matched to a gene: 7. CDR3 sequence: CASSLGDRATDEAFF. In nucleotides, the CDR3 is TGCGCCAGCAGCTTGGGGGACAGGGCTACGGATGAAGCTTTCTTT.

The chain uses TRBV12-3 or TRBV12-4 and TRBJ1-1; TRBD1 aligns across 9 bases. With V trimmed by 6 bases and J by 8 bases, 7 bases remained unmatched. This CDR3 region has 13 residues. In DNA, the CDR3 is TGTGCCAGCAGCCAAACCGGGACAGGGGAAGCTTTCTTT. Its translation is CASSQTGTGEAFF.

This clonotype appeared a few times. This chain connects TRBV19 to TRBJ2-1; TRBD1 might be the D (6 bases). The germline V gene has CDR1 LNHDA and CDR2 SQIVND (reference sequence). The CDR3 contains 15 residues. Trimming stripped 0 bases from V and 6 bases from J, with 12 bases between. DNA for the CDR3: TGTGCCAGTAGTATAGAACACCTGGGGGCCAATGAGCAGTTCTTC. Protein: CASSIEHLGANEQFF.

Many counts were recorded for this clonotype. This rearrangement joins TRBV10-3 to TRBJ2-3; 12 bases line up with TRBD2. V gave up 6 bases and J gave up 4 bases; unmatched junction bases: 2. The CDR3 runs 14 residues. Germline V lookup: CDR1 ENHRY, CDR2 SYGVKD. CDR3 loop: CAIRASGGADTQYF. The CDR3 nucleotides read TGTGCCATCAGAGCTAGCGGGGGGGCAGATACGCAGTATTTT.

This clonotype appeared a few times. The chain joins TRBV5-4 to TRBJ2-3; no definite D call. The CDR3 runs to 12 residues. With 4 bases removed from V and 5 bases from J, the gap between germline ends came to 8 bases. Germline V gene lookup returns CDR1 SGHNT and CDR2 YYREEE (reference sequence). CDR3 protein: CASSRSGDTQYF. Here the CDR3 DNA reads TGTGCCAGCAGCCGGTCGGGAGATACGCAGTATTTT.

This clonotype has more than one count but fewer than ten. This chain uses TRBV15 with TRBJ1-5; D remains ambiguous. The CDR3 runs 16 residues. Trimming stripped 5 bases from V and 2 bases from J, with 16 bases between. Germline CDR1 and CDR2: LNHNV and YYDKDF (reference sequence). CDR3 region: CATSERGALGNQPQHF. The CDR3 DNA follows: TGTGCCACCAGCGAACGAGGAGCTTTGGGCAATCAGCCCCAGCATTTT.

The chain uses TRBV14 and TRBJ2-3, with D tentatively TRBD1 or TRBD2 (5 bases each). Trimming shortened V by 0 bases and J by 13 bases, and 14 bases separated the two germline ends. The CDR3 runs 13 residues. From germline, CDR1 is SGHDN and CDR2 FVKESK. The CDR3 bases are TGTGCCAGCAGCCAAGATCTGGGGACCGATGAGTATTTT. Its translation: CASSQDLGTDEYF.

The rearrangement links TRBV23-1 to TRBJ1-5; 7 bases map to TRBD1. TRBV23-1 is classed as an ORF, of uncertain function. Trimming cost V 2 bases and J 5 bases; bases outside gene matches: 9. The CDR3 has 16 residues. The CDR3 spells CASSQGGGGLDQPQHF. CDR3 in DNA: TGCGCCAGCAGTCAAGGCGGAGGGGGCTTGGATCAGCCCCAGCATTTT.

The V call is TRBV5-4, the J call TRBJ1-1, with unresolved D. Germline loops: CDR1 SGHNT, CDR2 YYREEE (reference sequence). Trimming removed 5 bases at V and 4 bases at J, with 18 bases between. There are 15 residues in the CDR3. For the CDR3, the DNA is TGTGCCAGCAGTTCTCTAGGGTTGGGTAGCACTGAAGCTTTCTTT. Its translation: CASSSLGLGSTEAFF. Combining the CDR3 with reference TRBV5-4 and TRBJ1-1 gives the whole variable domain ETGVTQSPTHLIKTRGQQVTLRCSSQSGHNTVSWYQQALGQGPQFIFQYYREEENGRGNFPPRFSGLQFPNYSSELNVNALELDDSALYLCASSSLGLGSTEAFFGQGTRLTVV.

This clonotype was detected only a few times. The DNA of the CDR3 is TGTGCCAGCAGCCCGGCGGGGGCCCAAGAGACCCAGTACTTC. It codes for CASSPAGAQETQYF. This chain uses TRBV11-2 with TRBJ2-5; TRBD2 might be the D (7 bases). V dropped 5 bases and J dropped 1 base, with 11 bases sitting between them. Germline V gene sequence: CDR1 SGHAT, CDR2 FQNNGV. The CDR3 is 14 residues long. Filled out from reference TRBV11-2 and TRBJ2-5, the complete variable domain reads EAGVAQSPRYKIIEKRQSVAFWCNPISGHATLYWYQQILGQGPKLLIQFQNNGVVDDSQLPKDRFSAERLKGVDSTLKIQPAKLEDSAVYLCASSPAGAQETQYFGPGTRLLVL.

V is TRBV12-3 or TRBV12-4 and J is TRBJ2-7, with D perhaps being TRBD1 or TRBD2 (5 bases each). The CDR3 covers 15 residues. V was trimmed by 4 bases and J by 0 bases, leaving 13 bases between them. The CDR3 region has the DNA TGTGCCAGCAGTTCCGGGGCGGTTAGCTCCTACGAGCAGTACTTC. Its translation: CASSSGAVSSYEQYF.

The chain uses TRBV6-5 and TRBJ1-2, with D perhaps matching TRBD1 (6 bases). CDR3 length: 16 amino acids. The germline V gene encodes CDR1 MNHEY and CDR2 SVGAGI. V was shortened by 4 bases and J by 4 bases, with 19 bases between the two germline ends. CDR3 region: CASSSLRGRGTYGYTF. The CDR3 DNA reads TGTGCCAGCAGTTCCCTCCGGGGCAGGGGAACCTATGGCTACACCTTC.

In this sample, this clonotype turned up many times. The rearrangement uses TRBV7-3 and TRBJ2-3; tentative D call: TRBD2 (5 bases). V was shortened by 1 base and J by 6 bases, with 5 bases between the two germline ends. The V gene's germline CDR1 is SGHTA and CDR2 FQGTGA. The CDR3 covers 12 residues. The DNA for the CDR3 is TGTGCCAGCAGCTTAAGCGGGGATACGCAGTATTTT. This gives the protein CASSLSGDTQYF.

This clonotype was seen a handful of times. V gene TRBV5-4 combines with J gene TRBJ2-3; 7 nucleotides align to TRBD2. The CDR3 totals 15 residues. CDR1 and CDR2 (germline): SGHNT, YYREEE (reference sequence). The junction had 5 bases not matched to a gene; V was cut back by 0 bases and J by 4 bases. DNA for the CDR3: TGTGCCAGCAGCTTGGTGGGCGGGGGAGCAGATACGCAGTATTTT. It specifies CASSLVGGGADTQYF. The variable domain in full, with the rest retrieved from reference TRBV5-4 and TRBJ2-3, is ETGVTQSPTHLIKTRGQQVTLRCSSQSGHNTVSWYQQALGQGPQFIFQYYREEENGRGNFPPRFSGLQFPNYSSELNVNALELDDSALYLCASSLVGGGADTQYFGPGTRLTVL.